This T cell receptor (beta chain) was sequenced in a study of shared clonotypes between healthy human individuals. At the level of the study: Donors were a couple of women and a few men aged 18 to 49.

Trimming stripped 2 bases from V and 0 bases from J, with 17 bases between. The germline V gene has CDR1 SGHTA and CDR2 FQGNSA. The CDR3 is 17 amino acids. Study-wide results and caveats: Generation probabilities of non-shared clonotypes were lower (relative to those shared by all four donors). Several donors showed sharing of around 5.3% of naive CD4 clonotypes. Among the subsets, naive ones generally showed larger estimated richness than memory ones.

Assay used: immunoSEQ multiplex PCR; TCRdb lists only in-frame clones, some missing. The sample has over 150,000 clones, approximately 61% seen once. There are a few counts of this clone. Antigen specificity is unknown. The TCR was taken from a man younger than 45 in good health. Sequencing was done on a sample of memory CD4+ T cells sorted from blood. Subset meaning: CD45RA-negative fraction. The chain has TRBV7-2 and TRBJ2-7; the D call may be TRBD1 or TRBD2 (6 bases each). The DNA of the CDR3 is TGTGCCAGCAGCTTAACCTCCGGGGGCCCTATCTCCTACGAGCAGTACTTC. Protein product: CASSLTSGGPISYEQYF.